This T cell receptor beta chain derives from a study of blood T cell repertoires in COVID-19. Overall study context: Whether acute or convalescent, the COVID-19 samples came from the United States, Italy and Spain. The analysed material was cDNA or gDNA that came from T cells, B-cell-depleted T cells, or PBMCs.

In the original workflow: By means of reference gene primer amplification, nucleated cell counts were estimated. Profiling relied on immunoSEQ multiplex PCR, and the TCRdb table lists in-frame clones only, not all of them. V and J calls and clone size are those listed in that table; D and trimming were worked out from the DNA. The sample lists 110,000 to 150,000 clones, approximately 80% occurring once. This CDR3 contains 15 residues. V shed 4 bases and J shed 0 bases, with 10 bases lying between them. Per the germline V gene, CDR1 is PRHDT and CDR2 is FYEKMQ (reference sequence). This sequence joins TRBV13 and TRBJ1-3; weak D call: TRBD1 (6 bases). The receptor was isolated from a woman aged 80 or over with acute or convalescent COVID-19. The sample comprised peripheral blood. The CDR3 reads CASSSRGISGNTIYF. CDR3 nucleotide sequence: TGTGCCAGCAGCTCCAGGGGTATCTCTGGAAACACCATATATTTT. Combining the CDR3 with reference TRBV13 and TRBJ1-3 gives the whole variable domain AAGVIQSPRHLIKEKRETATLKCYPIPRHDTVYWYQQGPGQDPQFLISFYEKMQSDKGSIPDRFSAQQFSDYHSELNMSSLELGDSALYFCASSSRGISGNTIYFGEGSWLTVV.